This T cell receptor (beta chain) is from a study of CD8 T cells in ankylosing spondylitis. Only a few counts were recorded for this clonotype. Its specificity is unknown. Trimming removed 5 bases from V and 4 bases from J; junction bases left unmatched: 8. In germline, CDR1 is SQVTM, CDR2 ANQGSEA. The CDR3 spans 14 residues. Findings of the study overall: Disease-linked clones bore a CD8+ phenotype, appearing relatively rarely in peripheral blood. A TCR beta motif of under ten highly homologous variants seemed to mark ankylosing spondylitis blood.

Quantitative 5'-RACE was performed with molecular barcodes, and it yielded the TCR beta libraries. TCRdb itself ran the 5' RACE reads through MiXCR, one entry per CDR3 protein. Among approximately 550,000 distinct CDR3 sequences listed, approximately 12% were seen once. The sample comprised blood, either unsorted or a sorted T cell fraction (not recorded which). This receptor was obtained from a male donor with ankylosing spondylitis. The gene calls are TRBV29-1 and TRBJ2-5; 9 bases line up with TRBD1. CDR3 residues: CSVSRDRVGETQYF. In DNA form, the CDR3 reads TGCAGCGTTTCCAGGGACAGGGTAGGAGAGACCCAGTACTTC.